This T cell receptor (beta chain) was obtained from a study of blood T cell repertoires in COVID-19 (dated by TCRdb to the early 2020s). As for the study more broadly: Samples from collaborators originated in the United States, Italy and Spain and spanned both the acute and convalescent phases of COVID-19. A de-identified subject ID, COVID-19 status, age in years and sex were almost always included in the sample metadata. A freely available public database, intended as a resource for researchers studying the immune response to SARS-CoV-2, is where the repertoires were released. Subjects who had been exposed to COVID-19, were actively infected with it, or had recovered from it provided the deeply sampled blood TCRbeta repertoires that made up the dataset. The material from the prospective study consisted of cDNA or gDNA derived from T cells, B-cell-depleted T cells, or PBMCs. The samples were drawn from the first 160 participants of the ongoing ImmuneRACE study and from over a thousand subjects provided by 6 global collaborators. Where available, HLA class I and class II types were obtained from metadata supplied by the sample provider rather than from assay-based typing. Here is what the overall study found, with its caveats: Clinical and demographic metadata were provided uncurated, with the amount varying by source and participant.

TCRbeta CDR3 regions were amplified from genomic DNA using the immunoSEQ Assay, a bias-controlled multiplex PCR. The study's own analysis went as follows. The number of nucleated cells in each sample was estimated from the amplification of reference gene primers within the assay. To quantify the absolute abundance of each unique TCRbeta CDR3 rearrangement, sequence reads were collapsed and filtered. For each sample, productive Simpson clonality was calculated as the square root of Simpson's diversity index over productive rearrangements. As stored in TCRdb, this immuneACCESS dataset retains in-frame rearrangements with V and J assigned. A fraction of the clones does not appear; measured against another copy, unresolved V genes explain less than half of the discrepancy, and the remainder lacks a known reason. That table gives V, J and clone size, and the DNA gave D and trimming. Here the sample has roughly 210,000 clones; about 87% occur a single time. Around 1.6% of the sample is taken by the ten largest.

In regard to this clone: Its target antigen remains unknown. No much larger clone exists at a distance of one base, and base qualities are not known.

V has 6 bases trimmed and J has 1 base trimmed; junction bases matching no gene number 8. The CDR3 has 16 amino acids, counting the end cysteine and phenylalanine. The kept DNA is CDR3 alone, 48 bases in frame from the first base. The germline V gene (reference sequence) supplies CDR1 MNHEY and CDR2 SMNVEV. Whole blood was collected in K2EDTA tubes by collaborating institutions according to the institutions' own protocols. For TCRbeta analysis, collaborators shipped samples in one of three forms: frozen whole blood, isolated PBMCs, or DNA extracted from either of those sample types. The sequence was collected from a man between 65 and 85 years old with acute or convalescent COVID-19. Sequencing used peripheral blood. In this chain, TRBV27 is recombined with TRBJ2-3; TRBD1 agrees with 9 junctional bases. The sequenced DNA is TGTGCCAGCAGACTACAGGGGGCGTCGGGCACAGATACGCAGTATTTT. Its protein product is CASRLQGASGTDTQYF.